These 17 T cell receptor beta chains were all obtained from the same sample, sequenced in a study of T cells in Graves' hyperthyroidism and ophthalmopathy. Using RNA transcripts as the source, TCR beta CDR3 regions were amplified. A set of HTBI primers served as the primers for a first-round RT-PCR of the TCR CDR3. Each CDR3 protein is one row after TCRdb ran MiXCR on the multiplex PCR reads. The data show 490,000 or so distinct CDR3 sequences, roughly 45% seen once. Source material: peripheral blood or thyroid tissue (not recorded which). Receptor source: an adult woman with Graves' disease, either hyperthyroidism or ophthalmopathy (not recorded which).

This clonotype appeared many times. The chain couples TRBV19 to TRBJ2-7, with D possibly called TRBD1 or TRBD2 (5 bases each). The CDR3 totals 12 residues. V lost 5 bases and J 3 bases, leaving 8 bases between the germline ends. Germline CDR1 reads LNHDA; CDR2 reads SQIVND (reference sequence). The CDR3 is CASSRDLYEQYF. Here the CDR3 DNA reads TGTGCCAGTAGTCGGGACCTCTACGAGCAGTACTTC. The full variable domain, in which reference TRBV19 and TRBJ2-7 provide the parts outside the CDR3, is DGGITQSPKYLFRKEGQNVTLSCEQNLNHDAMYWYRQDPGQGLRLIYYSQIVNDFQKGDIAEGYSVSREKKESFPLTVTSAQKNPTAFYLCASSRDLYEQYFGPGTRLTVT.

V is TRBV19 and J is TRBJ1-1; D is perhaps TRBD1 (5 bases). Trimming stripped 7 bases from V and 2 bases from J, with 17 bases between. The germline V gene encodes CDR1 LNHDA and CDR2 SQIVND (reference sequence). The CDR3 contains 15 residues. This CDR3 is CASTYRGEANTEAFF. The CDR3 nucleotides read TGTGCCAGTACTTATCGGGGCGAGGCTAACACTGAAGCTTTCTTT.

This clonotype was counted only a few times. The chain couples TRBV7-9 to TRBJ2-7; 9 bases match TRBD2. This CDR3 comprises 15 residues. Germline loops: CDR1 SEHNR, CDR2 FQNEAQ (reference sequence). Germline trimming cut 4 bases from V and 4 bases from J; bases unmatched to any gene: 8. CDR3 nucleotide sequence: TGTGCCAGCAGCTCCCCGAGCGGGAGGATGTACGAGCAGTACTTC. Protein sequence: CASSSPSGRMYEQYF.

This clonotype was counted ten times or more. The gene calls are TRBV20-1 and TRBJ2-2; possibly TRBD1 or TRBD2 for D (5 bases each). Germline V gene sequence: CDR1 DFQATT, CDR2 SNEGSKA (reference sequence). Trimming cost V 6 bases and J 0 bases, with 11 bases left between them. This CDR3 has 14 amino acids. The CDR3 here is CSAKGTSNTGELFF. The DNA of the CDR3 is TGCAGTGCCAAAGGGACGTCGAACACCGGGGAGCTGTTTTTT.

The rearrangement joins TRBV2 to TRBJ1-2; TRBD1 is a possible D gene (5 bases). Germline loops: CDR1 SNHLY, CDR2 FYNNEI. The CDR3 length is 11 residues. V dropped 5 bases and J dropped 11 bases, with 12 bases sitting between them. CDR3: CASSRDRRYTF. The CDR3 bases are TGTGCCAGCAGTCGGGACCGTCGATACACCTTC.

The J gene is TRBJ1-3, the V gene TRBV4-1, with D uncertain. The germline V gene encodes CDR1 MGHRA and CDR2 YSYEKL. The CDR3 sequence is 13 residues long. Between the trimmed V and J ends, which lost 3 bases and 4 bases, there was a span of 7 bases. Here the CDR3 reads CASSQMTGNTIYF. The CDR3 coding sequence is TGCGCCAGCAGCCAGATGACAGGAAACACCATATATTTT.

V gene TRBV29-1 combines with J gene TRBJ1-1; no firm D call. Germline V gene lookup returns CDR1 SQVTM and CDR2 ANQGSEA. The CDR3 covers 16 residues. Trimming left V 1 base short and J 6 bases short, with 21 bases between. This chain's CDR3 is CSVEGAGWENNAEAFF. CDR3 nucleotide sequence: TGCAGCGTTGAAGGTGCAGGTTGGGAAAACAACGCTGAAGCTTTCTTT. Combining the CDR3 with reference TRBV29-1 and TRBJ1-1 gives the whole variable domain SAVISQKPSRDICQRGTSLTIQCQVDSQVTMMFWYRQQPGQSLTLIATANQGSEATYESGFVIDKFPISRPNLTFSTLTVSNMSPEDSSIYLCSVEGAGWENNAEAFFGQGTRLTVV.

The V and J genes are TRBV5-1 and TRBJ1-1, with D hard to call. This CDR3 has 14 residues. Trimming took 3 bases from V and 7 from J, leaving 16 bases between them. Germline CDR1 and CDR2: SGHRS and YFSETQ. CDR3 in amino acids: CASSSDDPGGEAFF. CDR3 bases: TGCGCCAGCAGCTCTGATGACCCAGGAGGTGAAGCTTTCTTT.

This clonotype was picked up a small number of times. The CDR3 spells CASSPAFTSESYEQYF. DNA of the CDR3: TGCGCCAGCAGCCCAGCCTTCACTAGCGAAAGCTACGAGCAGTACTTC. The chain joins TRBV5-1 to TRBJ2-7; 7 bases agree with TRBD2. The J segment lost 3 bases and the V segment lost 4 bases, leaving 13 bases of the junction unmatched. This CDR3 has 16 residues. Germline CDR1 SGHRS, CDR2 YFSETQ. Using reference TRBV5-1 and TRBJ2-7 for the parts outside the CDR3, the full variable domain is KAGVTQTPRYLIKTRGQQVTLSCSPISGHRSVSWYQQTPGQGLQFLFEYFSETQRNKGNFPGRFSGRQFSNSRSEMNVSTLELGDSALYLCASSPAFTSESYEQYFGPGTRLTVT.

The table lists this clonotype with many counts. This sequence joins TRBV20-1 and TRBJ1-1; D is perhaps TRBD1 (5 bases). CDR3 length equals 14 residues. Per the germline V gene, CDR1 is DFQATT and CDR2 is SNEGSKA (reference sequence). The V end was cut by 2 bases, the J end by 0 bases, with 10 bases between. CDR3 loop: CSARSGTMNTEAFF. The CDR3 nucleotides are TGCAGTGCTAGATCCGGGACCATGAACACTGAAGCTTTCTTT.

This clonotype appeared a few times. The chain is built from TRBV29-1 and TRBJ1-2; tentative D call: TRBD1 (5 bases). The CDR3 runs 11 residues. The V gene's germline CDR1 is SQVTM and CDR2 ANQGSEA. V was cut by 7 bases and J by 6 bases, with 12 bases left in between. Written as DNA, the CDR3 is TGCAGCGGGATCGGACATGATGGCTACACCTTC. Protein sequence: CSGIGHDGYTF.

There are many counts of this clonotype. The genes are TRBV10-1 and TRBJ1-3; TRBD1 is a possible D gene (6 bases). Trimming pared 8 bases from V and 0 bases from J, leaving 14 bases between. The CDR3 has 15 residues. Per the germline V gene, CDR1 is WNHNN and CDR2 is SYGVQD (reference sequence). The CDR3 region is CASGSGAGSGNTIYF. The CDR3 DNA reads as TGCGCCAGCGGATCAGGGGCCGGCTCTGGAAACACCATATATTTT.

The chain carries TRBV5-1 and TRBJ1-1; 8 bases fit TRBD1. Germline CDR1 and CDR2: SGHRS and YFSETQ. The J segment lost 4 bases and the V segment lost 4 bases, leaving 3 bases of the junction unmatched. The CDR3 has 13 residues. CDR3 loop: CASSHDRGTEAFF. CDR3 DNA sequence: TGCGCCAGCAGCCATGACAGGGGCACTGAAGCTTTCTTT.

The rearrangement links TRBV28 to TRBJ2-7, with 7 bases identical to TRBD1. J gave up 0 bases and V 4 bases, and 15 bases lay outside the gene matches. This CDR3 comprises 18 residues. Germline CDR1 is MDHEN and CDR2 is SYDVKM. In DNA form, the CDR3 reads TGTGCCAGCAGTTCTCCCTCCGGAGACAGGGCCTCCTCCTACGAGCAGTACTTC. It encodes CASSSPSGDRASSYEQYF.

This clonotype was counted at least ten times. CDR3 bases: TGTGCCAGCAGCCCGGACAGCTCTGGGGCCAACGTCCTGACTTTC. Translating it yields CASSPDSSGANVLTF. The chain is built from TRBV5-4 and TRBJ2-6; tentatively, D is TRBD1 (6 bases). From germline, CDR1 is SGHNT and CDR2 YYREEE (reference sequence). The CDR3 covers 15 residues. V was trimmed by 4 bases and J by 0 bases, leaving 8 bases between them.

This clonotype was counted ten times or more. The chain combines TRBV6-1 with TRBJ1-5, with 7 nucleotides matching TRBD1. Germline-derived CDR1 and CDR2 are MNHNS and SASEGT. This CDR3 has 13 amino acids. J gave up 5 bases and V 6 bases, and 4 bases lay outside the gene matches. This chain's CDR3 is CASSKDRDQPQHF. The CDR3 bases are TGTGCCAGCAGCAAAGACAGGGATCAGCCCCAGCATTTT.

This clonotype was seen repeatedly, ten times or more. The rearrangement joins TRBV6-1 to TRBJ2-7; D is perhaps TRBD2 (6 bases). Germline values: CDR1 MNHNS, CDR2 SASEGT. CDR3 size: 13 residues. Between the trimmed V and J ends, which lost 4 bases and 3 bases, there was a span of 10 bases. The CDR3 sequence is CASSVRTNYEQYF. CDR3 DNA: TGTGCCAGCAGTGTTCGGACTAACTACGAGCAGTACTTC.